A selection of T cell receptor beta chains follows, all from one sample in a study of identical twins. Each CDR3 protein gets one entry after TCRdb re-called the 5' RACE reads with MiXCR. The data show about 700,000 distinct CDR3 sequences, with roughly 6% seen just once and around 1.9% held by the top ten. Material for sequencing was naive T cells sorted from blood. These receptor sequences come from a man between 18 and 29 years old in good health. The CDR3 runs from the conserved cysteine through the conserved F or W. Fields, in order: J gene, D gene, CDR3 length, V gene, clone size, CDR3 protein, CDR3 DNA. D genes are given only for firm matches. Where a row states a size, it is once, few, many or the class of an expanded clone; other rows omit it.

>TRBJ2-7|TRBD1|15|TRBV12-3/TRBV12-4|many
CASSPNGQVGYEQYF
TGTGCCAGCAGTCCAAATGGACAGGTGGGCTACGAGCAGTACTTC
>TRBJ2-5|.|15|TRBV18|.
CASSPLRDSPETQYF
TGTGCCAGCTCACCGCTCCGGGACTCCCCAGAAACCCAGTACTTC
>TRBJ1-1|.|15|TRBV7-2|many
CASSLGSGMNTEAFF
TGTGCCAGCAGCTTGGGGTCAGGCATGAACACTGAAGCTTTCTTT
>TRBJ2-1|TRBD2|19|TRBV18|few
CASSPPLGTSGGSYNEQFF
TGTGCCAGCTCACCACCGTTAGGGACTAGCGGGGGATCCTACAATGAGCAGTTCTTC
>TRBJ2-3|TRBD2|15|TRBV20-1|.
CSARETSDLVDTQYF
TGCAGTGCTAGAGAAACTAGCGATCTGGTAGATACGCAGTATTTT
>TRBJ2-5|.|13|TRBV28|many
CASRPDYQETQYF
TGTGCCAGCAGGCCGGACTACCAAGAGACCCAGTACTTC
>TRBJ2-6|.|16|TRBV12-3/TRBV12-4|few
CASSPGTRSGANVLTF
TGTGCCAGCAGTCCCGGGACTCGCTCTGGGGCCAACGTCCTGACTTTC
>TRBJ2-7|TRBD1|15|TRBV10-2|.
CASSEVTGFSYEQYF
TGCGCCAGCAGTGAGGTGACAGGGTTCTCCTACGAGCAGTACTTC
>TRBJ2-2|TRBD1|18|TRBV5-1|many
CASSRTDKTGRATGELFF
TGCGCCAGCAGCCGTACCGATAAGACAGGGCGAGCCACCGGGGAGCTGTTTTTT
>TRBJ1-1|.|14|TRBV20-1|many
CSVDSGFLNTEAFF
TGCAGTGTTGATTCTGGGTTTTTGAACACTGAAGCTTTCTTT
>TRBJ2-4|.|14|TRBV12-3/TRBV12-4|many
CASSFASLSNIQYF
TGTGCCAGCAGTTTTGCTAGCCTGTCGAACATTCAGTACTTC
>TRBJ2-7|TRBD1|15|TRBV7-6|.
CASSAWGQGAYEQYF
TGTGCCAGCAGCGCATGGGGACAGGGGGCGTACGAGCAGTACTTC
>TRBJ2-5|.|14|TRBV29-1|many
CSVVGQPNQETQYF
TGCAGCGTTGTAGGCCAGCCCAACCAAGAGACCCAGTACTTC
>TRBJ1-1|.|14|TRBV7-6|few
CASSSSRANTEAFF
TGTGCCAGCAGTTCAAGCCGGGCCAACACTGAAGCTTTCTTT
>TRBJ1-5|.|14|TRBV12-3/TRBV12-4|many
CASLKGGSNQPQHF
TGTGCCAGCTTAAAGGGTGGGAGCAATCAGCCCCAGCATTTT
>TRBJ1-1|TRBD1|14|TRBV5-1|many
CASSGGGLGTEAFF
TGCGCCAGCAGCGGAGGGGGCTTGGGCACTGAAGCTTTCTTT
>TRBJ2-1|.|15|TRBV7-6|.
CASSLGASSHNEQFF
TGTGCCAGCAGCTTAGGGGCTAGCAGCCACAATGAGCAGTTCTTC
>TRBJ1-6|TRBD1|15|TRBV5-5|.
CASSGGQGWHSPLHF
TGTGCCAGCAGCGGGGGACAGGGTTGGCATTCACCCCTCCACTTT
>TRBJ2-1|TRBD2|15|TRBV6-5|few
CASSYSSGSNYEQFF
TGTGCCAGCAGTTACTCTAGCGGGAGTAATTATGAGCAGTTCTTC
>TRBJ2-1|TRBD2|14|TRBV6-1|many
CASSDSGRDFVQFF
TGTGCCAGCAGTGATAGCGGGAGGGATTTTGTGCAGTTCTTC